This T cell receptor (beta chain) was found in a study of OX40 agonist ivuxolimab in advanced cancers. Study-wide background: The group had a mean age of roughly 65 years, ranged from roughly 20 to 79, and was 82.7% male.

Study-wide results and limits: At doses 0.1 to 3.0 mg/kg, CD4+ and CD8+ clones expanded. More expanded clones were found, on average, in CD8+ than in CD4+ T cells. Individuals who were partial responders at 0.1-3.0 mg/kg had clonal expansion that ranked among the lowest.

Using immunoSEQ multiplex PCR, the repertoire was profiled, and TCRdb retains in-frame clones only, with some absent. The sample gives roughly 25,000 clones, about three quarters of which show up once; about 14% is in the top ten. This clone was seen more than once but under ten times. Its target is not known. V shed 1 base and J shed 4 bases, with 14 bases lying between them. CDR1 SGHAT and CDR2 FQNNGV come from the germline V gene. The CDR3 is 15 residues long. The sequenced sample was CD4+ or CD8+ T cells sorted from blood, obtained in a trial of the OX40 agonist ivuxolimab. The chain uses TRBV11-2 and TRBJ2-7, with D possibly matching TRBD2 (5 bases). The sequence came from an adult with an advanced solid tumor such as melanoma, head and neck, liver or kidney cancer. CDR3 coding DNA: TGTGCCAGCAGCTTAGCGGGGAGCACTTTATACGAGCAGTACTTC. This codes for CASSLAGSTLYEQYF.